The rows below give T cell receptor beta chains drawn from one sample of a study of beta chain features in type 1 diabetes. The table came from immunoSEQ multiplex PCR; TCRdb's copy has only in-frame clones and leaves some out. This sample has about 620,000 clones; 15% to 17% occur once, and the top ten carry more than 0.08%. The source material was naive CD4+ T cells from blood. Every receptor here comes from a man younger than 30 in good health. Each CDR3 is given with its conserved first and last residue. D genes are given only for firm matches. Part of the rows lack a size; the others show once, few, many or a class for expanded clones.

d_gene | j_gene | abundance | v_gene | CDR3nt | CDR3aa
. | TRBJ2-1 | few | TRBV4-1 | TGCGCCAGCAGCCAATTCCAGGGGTGGTCCTACAATGAGCAGTTCTTC | CASSQFQGWSYNEQFF
. | TRBJ2-7 | . | TRBV29-1 | TGCAGCGTTGTGGATGAACTTCCCTACGAGCAGTACTTC | CSVVDELPYEQYF
. | TRBJ2-3 | . | TRBV6-4 | TGTGCCAGCAGTGACTCCCCGACAAGCACAGATACGCAGTATTTT | CASSDSPTSTDTQYF
. | TRBJ1-4 | few | TRBV7-2 | TGTGCCAGCAGCTTAGCCTCGGGAGGGAGCAGGGAAAAACTGTTTTTT | CASSLASGGSREKLFF
. | TRBJ2-1 | . | TRBV9 | TGTGCCAGCAGCACCATGAACAGGGTCAATGAGCAGTTCTTC | CASSTMNRVNEQFF
TRBD1 | TRBJ1-2 | . | TRBV5-1 | TGCGCCAGCAAAGAAGGACAGGGGTATGGCTACACCTTC | CASKEGQGYGYTF
. | TRBJ2-5 | . | TRBV6-1 | TGTGCCAGCAGTGAAGCGGTTCTGGAACGGGGGTACTTC | CASSEAVLERGYF
TRBD2 | TRBJ2-1 | . | TRBV7-2 | TGTGCCAGCAGCTTAGCGACTAGCGGAGGCCGTCAATGGCAGTTCTTC | CASSLATSGGRQWQFF
. | TRBJ2-4 | . | TRBV5-6 | TGTGCCAGCAGCTTCCGTCAGGGCAGCATTCAGTACTTC | CASSFRQGSIQYF
TRBD2 | TRBJ2-7 | . | TRBV7-3 | TGTGCCAGCAGCTCTAGCGGCGGGGAGACCTACGAGCAGTACTTC | CASSSSGGETYEQYF
. | TRBJ2-5 | . | TRBV7-2 | TGTGCCAGCAGCTTATCAGGAGAAGCGACCCAGTACTTC | CASSLSGEATQYF
. | TRBJ2-3 | few | TRBV27 | TGTGCCAGCAGTTTACAGGACCAGGAGGCGCAGTATTTT | CASSLQDQEAQYF
. | TRBJ2-2 | . | TRBV6-5 | TGTGCCAGCAGTTCCCCAAGGGCGGTGAACACCGGGGAGCTGTTTTTT | CASSSPRAVNTGELFF
. | TRBJ1-5 | . | TRBV7-9 | TGTGCCAGCAGCTCACGGGGTTCGCGAGATCAGCCCCAGCATTTT | CASSSRGSRDQPQHF
. | TRBJ1-6 | few | TRBV30 | TGTGCCAGCGACAGTTTGTCGAATTCACCCCTCCACTTT | CASDSLSNSPLHF
. | TRBJ1-2 | . | TRBV5-1 | TGCGCCAGCAGCCGGGAGGACAGTTCCTATGGCTACACCTTC | CASSREDSSYGYTF
. | TRBJ1-1 | few | TRBV6-5 | TGTGCCAGCAGTTACCGGGGGGACTCAAGGAACACTGAAGCTTTCTTT | CASSYRGDSRNTEAFF
TRBD2 | TRBJ2-3 | few | TRBV5-1 | TGCGCCAGCAGCGCGACTAGCGGCATCACAGATACGCAGTATTTT | CASSATSGITDTQYF
TRBD2 | TRBJ2-1 | . | TRBV5-1 | TGCGCCAGCAGCTTGGTGGTTGCTAGCGGGAGAATCGGCCATGAGCAGTTCTTC | CASSLVVASGRIGHEQFF
. | TRBJ1-4 | . | TRBV7-4 | TGTGCCAGCAGCCCTCTCTCGGGGGATGAAAAACTGTTTTTT | CASSPLSGDEKLFF
. | TRBJ2-5 | few | TRBV7-2 | TGTGCCAGCAGCTTGCGCTCCCAAGAGACCCAGTACTTC | CASSLRSQETQYF
. | TRBJ1-2 | few | TRBV7-3 | TGTGCCAGCAGCGCAGGGTCCGGCGGCTACACCTTC | CASSAGSGGYTF